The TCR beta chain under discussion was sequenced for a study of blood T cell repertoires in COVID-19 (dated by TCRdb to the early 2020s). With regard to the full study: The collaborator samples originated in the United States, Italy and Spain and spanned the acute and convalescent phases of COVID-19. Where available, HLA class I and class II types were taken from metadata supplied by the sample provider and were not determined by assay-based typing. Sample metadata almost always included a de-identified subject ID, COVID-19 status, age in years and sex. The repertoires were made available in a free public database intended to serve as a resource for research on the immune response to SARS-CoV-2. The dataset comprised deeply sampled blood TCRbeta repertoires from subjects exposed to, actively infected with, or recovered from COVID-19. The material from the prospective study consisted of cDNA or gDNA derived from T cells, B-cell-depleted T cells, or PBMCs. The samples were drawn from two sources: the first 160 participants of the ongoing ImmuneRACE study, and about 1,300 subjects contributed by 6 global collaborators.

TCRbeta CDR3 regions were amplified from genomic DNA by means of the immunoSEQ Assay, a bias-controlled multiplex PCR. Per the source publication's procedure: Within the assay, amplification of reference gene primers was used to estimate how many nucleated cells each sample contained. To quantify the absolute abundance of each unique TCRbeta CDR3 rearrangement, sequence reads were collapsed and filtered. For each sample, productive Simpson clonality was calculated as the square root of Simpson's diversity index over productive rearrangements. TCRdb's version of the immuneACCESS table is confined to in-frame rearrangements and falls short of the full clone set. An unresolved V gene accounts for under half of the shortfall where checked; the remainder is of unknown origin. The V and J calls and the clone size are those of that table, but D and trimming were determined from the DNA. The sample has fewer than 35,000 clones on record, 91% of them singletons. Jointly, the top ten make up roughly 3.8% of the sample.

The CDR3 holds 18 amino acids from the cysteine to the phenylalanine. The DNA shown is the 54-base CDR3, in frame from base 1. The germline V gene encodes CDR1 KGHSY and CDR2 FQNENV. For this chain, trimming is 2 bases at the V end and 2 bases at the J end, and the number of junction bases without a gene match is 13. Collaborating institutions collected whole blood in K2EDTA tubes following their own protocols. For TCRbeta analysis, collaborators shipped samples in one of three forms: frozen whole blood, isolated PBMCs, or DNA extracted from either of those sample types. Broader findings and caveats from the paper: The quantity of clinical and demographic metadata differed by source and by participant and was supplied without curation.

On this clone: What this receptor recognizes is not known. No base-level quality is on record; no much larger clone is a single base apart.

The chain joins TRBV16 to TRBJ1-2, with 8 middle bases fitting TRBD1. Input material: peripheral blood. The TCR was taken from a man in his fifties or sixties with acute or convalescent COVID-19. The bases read TGTGCCAGCAGCCAAACTCCCGCCGTGACAGGGGCAAACTATGGCTACACCTTC. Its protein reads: CASSQTPAVTGANYGYTF.